The rows below give T cell receptor beta chains drawn from one sample of a study of CD8+ T cells in alopecia areata. Sequencing used immunoSEQ multiplex PCR; TCRdb keeps in-frame clones, though not all of them. The table includes about 200,000 clones, about 56% detected once. Sequenced input: CD8+ T cells sorted from blood. The receptors shown here come from a human donor in good health. The conserved cysteine and the conserved F or W are not part of the CDR3 here. The order of the fields is V gene, J gene, CDR3 protein.

V: TRBV2; J: TRBJ1-1; CDR3: ASSEGVNTEAF
V: TRBV11-2; J: TRBJ2-7; CDR3: ASSPRTDLSYEQY
V: TRBV5-1; J: TRBJ2-7; CDR3: ASSLAVDSYEQY
V: TRBV6-4; J: TRBJ2-3; CDR3: ASSETSGGADTQY
V: TRBV2; J: TRBJ2-5; CDR3: ASGGGPQETQY
V: TRBV4-1; J: TRBJ2-7; CDR3: ASSHEGTAFSYEQY
V: TRBV27; J: TRBJ2-3; CDR3: ASSPGTPSTDTQY
V: TRBV14; J: TRBJ1-4; CDR3: ASSPTGGLTNEKLF
V: TRBV29-1; J: TRBJ1-2; CDR3: SVVGLPTEAGYT
V: TRBV9; J: TRBJ2-3; CDR3: ASSDIYTDTQY
V: TRBV7-9; J: TRBJ2-2; CDR3: ASSLVSGAGSSGELF
V: TRBV5-4; J: TRBJ2-5; CDR3: ASSLEGGGGETQY
V: TRBV30; J: TRBJ2-1; CDR3: AWSVREQF
V: TRBV5-4; J: TRBJ1-1; CDR3: ASSLLGNTEAF
V: TRBV6-5; J: TRBJ1-1; CDR3: ASSYRRGRGSAEAF
V: TRBV6-1; J: TRBJ2-7; CDR3: ASSEATDSSYEQY